This entry describes one T cell receptor (beta chain). V lost 5 bases and J lost 0; bases outside the gene matches: 13. The CDR3 is made up of 19 amino acids. Germline CDR1 ENHRY, CDR2 SYGVKD. The source of the sample is a study of blood T cell repertoires in COVID-19. Whole-study context: From the United States, Italy and Spain came samples of acute and convalescent COVID-19. The cDNA or gDNA used as material had been derived from T cells, B-cell-depleted T cells, or PBMCs.

In the authors' workflow: Estimation of nucleated cell counts relied on the amplification of reference gene primers. Clones were read by immunoSEQ multiplex PCR, and TCRdb kept only the in-frame ones, dropping some. Clone size and the V and J calls come from that table; the DNA yielded D and trimming. The sample yields 67,000 or so clones, about 80% seen once. The specimen sequenced was peripheral blood. The V call is TRBV10-3, the J call TRBJ2-1; 10 nucleotides line up with TRBD2. This clonotype was sampled from a woman between 65 and 79 years old with acute or convalescent COVID-19. Here the CDR3 DNA reads TGTGCCATCAGTTTGACTAGCGGGTCTTTTAAGAGCTCCTACAATGAGCAGTTCTTC. Protein: CAISLTSGSFKSSYNEQFF.